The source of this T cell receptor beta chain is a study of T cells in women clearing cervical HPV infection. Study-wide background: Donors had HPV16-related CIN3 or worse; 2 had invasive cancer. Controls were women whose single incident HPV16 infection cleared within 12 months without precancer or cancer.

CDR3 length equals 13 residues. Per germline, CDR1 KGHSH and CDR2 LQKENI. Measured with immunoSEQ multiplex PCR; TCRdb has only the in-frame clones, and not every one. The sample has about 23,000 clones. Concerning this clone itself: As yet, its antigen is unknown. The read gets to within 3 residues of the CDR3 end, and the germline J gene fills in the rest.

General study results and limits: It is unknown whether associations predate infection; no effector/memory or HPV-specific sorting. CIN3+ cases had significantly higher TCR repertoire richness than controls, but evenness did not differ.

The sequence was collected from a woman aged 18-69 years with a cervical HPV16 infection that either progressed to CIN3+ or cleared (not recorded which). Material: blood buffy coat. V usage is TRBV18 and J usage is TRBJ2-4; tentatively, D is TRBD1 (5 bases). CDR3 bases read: TGTGCCAGCTCACCATCAGGGTTGAATGGT. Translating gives CASSPSGLNG. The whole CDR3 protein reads CASSPSGLNGQYF.